This TCR beta chain stems from a study of T-cell memory formation after mild COVID-19 (dated by TCRdb to the early 2020s). Broadly, across the study: Most TCR sequence clusters were specific to one of the two donors. Longitudinal TCRalpha and TCRbeta repertoire sequencing tracked T-cell clones expanding and contracting after mild COVID-19 in a couple of donors. The cohort comprised two young, previously healthy adult volunteers, one female and one male. Beyond this particular receptor, the publication reports: Contracting CD4+ clones appeared mostly in the CM and EM memory subsets, whereas CD8+ clones were enriched in EMRA. The study covered only a couple of mild cases, and larger cohorts including severe cases with pre-infection samples were considered necessary. SARS-CoV-2 specificity was not confirmed for the second-wave clones peaking on day 37. Clones contracting from day 15 to 85 had balanced CD4/CD8 phenotypes, while a second wave expanding from day 15 to 37 was biased towards CD4+. Some responding clones were found in pre-infection memory, which suggests that pre-existing cross-reactive memory T cells took part in the SARS-CoV-2 response.

CDR1 MGHDK and CDR2 SYGVNS were looked up in the germline V gene. The junction shows trimming of 3 bases on V and 4 bases on J, plus 12 bases between the germline ends. The CDR3 runs 14 residues from the cysteine to the phenylalanine. This entry keeps only the CDR3 DNA: 42 bases, framed from base 1. This clonotype was detected a few times. Its antigen specificity is not known. No base qualities exist here, and no much larger clone lies one base off it. PBMCs were isolated by Ficoll-Paque density gradient centrifugation. For sequencing, an Illumina NovaSeq 6000 was employed. cDNA libraries for TCRalpha and TCRbeta were prepared by 5'RACE using constant-segment primers, with sample barcodes and unique molecular identifiers added. Trizol reagent was used to extract RNA from every sample. Library amplification was performed in two PCR steps, and a second sample barcode and Illumina TruSeq adapters were introduced in the second step. The libraries were sequenced on an Illumina NovaSeq using 2 x 150 bp paired-end reads. In the paper's pipeline: Reads were demultiplexed and collapsed into UMI-guided consensus sequences with migec v1.2.7. Using mixcr v2.1.11, UMI consensuses were aligned to TRA and TRB V and J templates and then assembled into clonotypes. A clonotype was counted as expanded or contracted only if both edgeR and NoisET called the change significant, with noise models trained on biological replicates. For edgeR calls, a false discovery rate-adjusted p below 0.01 and a log2 fold-change threshold of 1 were applied. As an exploratory analysis of dynamics, max-normalized trajectories of the 1000 most abundant clonotypes were examined by PCA with hierarchical clustering. Separately sequenced CD4+ and CD8+ repertoires were used to assign a CD4 or CD8 phenotype to each responding clone. The public reads were reanalyzed by TCRdb: fastp trimming at Q25, MiXCR alignment, in-frame beta chains only. One record per CDR3 amino acid sequence lists the most common genes and DNA. TCRdb's processing, not the authors' own work, is the source of the V and J calls. The sample records a few hundred thousand distinct CDR3 sequences, about a sixth of which are singletons. The top ten hold about a fifth of the sample.

The V and J genes are TRBV25-1 and TRBJ1-2, with the D gene not clear enough to name. The receptor was isolated from a man between 18 and 35 years old who had mild COVID-19 (a few samples of this study predate the infection). The sample titles of this study are shuffled in the database, so cell type and time point are left out; the donor was told from shared clones. The specimen was PBMCs or a T cell subset sorted from them (not recorded which). The CDR3 region reads CASSDFDGIYGYTF. The bases read TGTGCCAGCAGTGATTTCGACGGGATCTATGGCTACACCTTC.